Listed here are 16 T cell receptor beta chains from one sample, sequenced in a study of technical replicates of blood from a handful of donors. Sequencing was performed with immunoSEQ multiplex PCR; in TCRdb, only in-frame clones are kept and a portion is missing. The sample lists about 97,000 clones, about 95% occurring once. Sequencing was carried out using T cells isolated from PBMCs. These receptors all stem from a human donor in good health.

The rearrangement uses TRBV6-4 and TRBJ2-3; no definite D call. Trimming removed 2 bases from V and 8 bases from J, with 11 bases in between. Germline CDR1 is MRHNA and CDR2 is SNTAGT. The CDR3 is made up of 13 amino acids. CDR3 region: CASSDGVYGTQYF. CDR3 sequence (DNA): TGTGCCAGCAGTGACGGTGTCTACGGTACGCAGTATTTT.

V gene TRBV28 combines with J gene TRBJ1-1, with D perhaps matching TRBD1 (5 bases). In germline, CDR1 is MDHEN, CDR2 SYDVKM. CDR3 length equals 13 residues. With 3 bases removed from V and 7 bases from J, the gap between germline ends came to 12 bases. The CDR3 reads CASSFGIGDEAFF. The CDR3 nucleotides are TGTGCCAGCAGTTTCGGAATAGGGGATGAAGCTTTCTTT.

This chain uses TRBV27 with TRBJ1-1, with TRBD1 matching 8 bases. The ends lost 6 bases at V and 1 base at J; junction bases unmatched: 4. CDR3 length: 14 amino acids. The V gene's germline CDR1 is MNHEY and CDR2 SMNVEV (reference sequence). DNA for the CDR3: TGTGCCAGCAGGTTTACAGGGGGGAACACTGAAGCTTTCTTT. It yields the protein CASRFTGGNTEAFF.

The chain links TRBV9 to TRBJ1-2; D may be TRBD1 (5 bases). The CDR3 contains 11 residues. Per the germline V gene, CDR1 is SGDLS and CDR2 is YYNGEE. The germline V and J ends were trimmed by 5 bases and 8 bases, with 10 bases remaining between them. The CDR3 DNA sequence: TGTGCCAGCAGGGGGGAGGAGGGCTACACCTTC. Amino acid sequence: CASRGEEGYTF.

The rearrangement uses TRBV23-1 and TRBJ2-7; 12 positions agree with TRBD1. TRBV23-1 is marked as an open reading frame, function uncertain. The ends lost 5 bases at V and 8 bases at J; junction bases unmatched: 7. The CDR3 has 14 residues. The CDR3 reads CASSKGQGANKQYF. For the CDR3, the DNA is TGCGCCAGCAGTAAGGGACAGGGGGCGAACAAGCAGTACTTC.

This rearrangement joins TRBV4-1 to TRBJ2-5; 9 positions agree with TRBD1. The CDR3 runs 16 residues. The V segment lost 4 bases and the J segment 1 base; nucleotides outside the gene matches: 7. Germline CDR1 is MGHRA and CDR2 is YSYEKL. This CDR3 reads CASSPQGALIQETQYF. The DNA for the CDR3 is TGCGCCAGCAGCCCACAGGGGGCTTTAATCCAAGAGACCCAGTACTTC.

The rearrangement joins TRBV4-3 to TRBJ2-1; 8 bases match TRBD2. From germline, CDR1 is LGHNA and CDR2 YSLEER. The CDR3 contains 15 residues. V lost 5 bases and J lost 7; bases outside the gene matches: 10. The CDR3 coding sequence is TGCGCCAGCAGCTGGGTCGGGAGGGAGATTAATGAGCAGTTCTTC. Amino acids: CASSWVGREINEQFF.

The chain joins TRBV11-3 to TRBJ2-1, with D tentatively TRBD2 (6 bases). Germline CDR1 reads SGHNT; CDR2 reads YENEEA. The CDR3 has 13 amino acids. V lost 5 bases and J 6 bases, leaving 11 bases between the germline ends. The CDR3 sequence: CASSKDYPNEQFF. CDR3 bases: TGTGCCAGCAGCAAGGACTACCCCAATGAGCAGTTCTTC.

The rearrangement links TRBV6-1 to TRBJ2-3, with TRBD1 as a possible D gene (6 bases). The V end lost 6 bases, the J end lost 4 bases, and 14 bases lay between the germline ends. This CDR3 comprises 14 residues. CDR1 MNHNS and CDR2 SASEGT come from the germline V gene. CDR3 sequence reads: CASSPDRSSDTQYF. Written as DNA, the CDR3 is TGTGCCAGCAGCCCCGACAGGTCTTCAGATACGCAGTATTTT.

V gene TRBV4-3 combines with J gene TRBJ2-2; no clear D gene. CDR1 is LGHNA, CDR2 YSLEER, per germline. The CDR3 is 15 residues long. V lost 0 bases to trimming and J lost 1 base, with 6 bases between them. The CDR3 loop reads CASSQESLNTGELFF. In nucleotides, the CDR3 is TGCGCCAGCAGCCAAGAATCCCTGAACACCGGGGAGCTGTTTTTT.

This clone was observed a single time. This chain uses TRBV5-5 with TRBJ2-3, with D uncertain. CDR1 is SGHKS and CDR2 is YYEKEE in the germline V gene (reference sequence). V lost 0 bases, J lost 4 bases, and 12 bases lay in between. The CDR3 contains 15 residues. The CDR3 spells CASSLAGLAPDTQYF. DNA of the CDR3: TGTGCCAGCAGCTTGGCCGGATTAGCCCCAGATACGCAGTATTTT.

As DNA, the CDR3 is TGTGCCAGCACCCGACAGGGGGAGAACTATGGCTACACCTTC. Amino acid sequence: CASTRQGENYGYTF. This rearrangement joins TRBV5-4 to TRBJ1-2, with TRBD1 identical over 9 bases. J gave up 2 bases and V 6 bases, and 5 bases lay outside the gene matches. CDR1 and CDR2 (germline): SGHNT, YYREEE (reference sequence). This CDR3 is 14 amino acids long.

CDR3 sequence: CASSLRDRGEYEQYF. In nucleotides, the CDR3 is TGTGCCAGCAGCCTCCGGGACAGGGGGGAGTACGAGCAGTACTTC. This chain connects TRBV7-9 to TRBJ2-7, with 11 bases aligning to TRBD1. The junction had 7 bases not matched to a gene; V was cut back by 5 bases and J by 4 bases. The germline V gene has CDR1 SEHNR and CDR2 FQNEAQ (reference sequence). The CDR3 is 15 residues long.

This rearrangement joins TRBV29-1 to TRBJ2-7, with TRBD1 matching 8 bases. The germline V gene encodes CDR1 SQVTM and CDR2 ANQGSEA. J gave up 4 bases and V 7 bases, and 9 bases lay outside the gene matches. This CDR3 is 13 amino acids long. The CDR3 DNA sequence: TGCAGCGCTACGACAGGGGCGAAGTACGAGCAGTACTTC. This encodes CSATTGAKYEQYF.

J is TRBJ2-3 and V is TRBV5-1, with D perhaps TRBD2 (6 bases). CDR1 is SGHRS, CDR2 YFSETQ, per germline. V shed 0 bases and J shed 2 bases, with 16 bases lying between them. The CDR3 has 17 residues. The CDR3 is CASSLGRDLGYTDTQYF. CDR3 DNA: TGCGCCAGCAGCTTGGGACGGGACTTAGGATACACAGATACGCAGTATTTT.

The genes are TRBV15 and TRBJ2-7; D is perhaps TRBD2 (6 bases). The germline V gene encodes CDR1 LNHNV and CDR2 YYDKDF (reference sequence). Trimming stripped 1 base from V and 0 bases from J, with 16 bases between. CDR3 size: 17 residues. CDR3 DNA: TGTGCCACCAGCAGAGGACTAGATGGTATAGGCTCCTACGAGCAGTACTTC. The encoded protein is CATSRGLDGIGSYEQYF.